This T cell receptor beta chain emerged from a study of blood T cell repertoires in COVID-19. Study in general: Samples taken during acute and convalescent COVID-19 were collected in the United States, Italy and Spain. The cDNA or gDNA used as material had been derived from T cells, B-cell-depleted T cells, or PBMCs.

In the original processing: Reference gene primer amplification in the assay estimated nucleated cell counts. Data came from immunoSEQ multiplex PCR; TCRdb stores just in-frame clones and leaves some out. The D gene and trimming were derived from the DNA, and the V and J assignments and clone size from that table. The data contain about 170,000 clones, 88% of them seen just once; the ten biggest clones take up 2% to 2.5%. The junction had 6 bases not matched to a gene; V was cut back by 8 bases and J by 2 bases. Looked up from germline, CDR1 is MNHEY and CDR2 is SMNVEV (reference sequence). CDR3 length equals 14 residues.

The V and J genes are TRBV27 and TRBJ2-7; TRBD2 agrees at 10 bases. The clonotype was recovered from a middle-aged man who had recovered from COVID-19. Source material: peripheral blood. The CDR3 region is CASAQRGGTYEQYF. The CDR3 DNA reads TGTGCCAGCGCTCAGCGGGGGGGAACCTACGAGCAGTACTTC.